This entry lists 25 T cell receptor beta chains sequenced from one sample in a study of T cell responses to AZD1222 COVID-19 vaccine. Clones were sequenced by immunoSEQ multiplex PCR, and TCRdb holds only the in-frame ones, with some missing. Among about 83,000 clones listed, approximately 90% were seen once. The sequences come from peripheral blood, collected 28 days after the second AZD1222 dose. The source is an adult who received the AZD1222 COVID-19 vaccine.

The CDR3 region is CASGSYNEQFF. CDR3 nucleotides: TGTGCCAGCGGATCCTACAATGAGCAGTTCTTC. The chain recombines TRBV6-6 with TRBJ2-1; D not resolved. The germline V gene encodes CDR1 MNHNY and CDR2 SVGAGI (reference sequence). The CDR3 loop spans 11 amino acids. The V end lost 8 bases, the J end lost 1 base, and 3 bases lay between the germline ends.

This chain links TRBV12-3 or TRBV12-4 with TRBJ1-4, with no clear D. V was pared by 10 bases and J by 3 bases, with 12 bases between. CDR3 size: 13 residues. The CDR3 DNA is TGTGCCACCTTAGTAGGAGCTAATGAAAAACTGTTTTTT. Residues: CATLVGANEKLFF.

This chain connects TRBV15 to TRBJ1-6; D remains ambiguous. Germline CDR1 is LNHNV and CDR2 is YYDKDF (reference sequence). The ends were cut back, 0 bases at V and 7 bases at J, with 10 bases in the middle. This CDR3 has 15 residues. The CDR3 loop reads CATSRDPSPNSPLHF. Written as DNA, the CDR3 is TGTGCCACCAGCAGAGATCCGAGCCCAAATTCACCCCTCCACTTT.

The chain couples TRBV7-2 to TRBJ2-2, with D perhaps assigned TRBD1 or TRBD2 (5 bases each). The CDR3 sequence is 15 residues long. Per germline, CDR1 SGHTA and CDR2 FQGNSA. V lost 2 bases to trimming and J lost 0 bases, with 7 bases between them. The CDR3 is CASSLTGPNTGELFF. Here the CDR3 DNA reads TGTGCCAGCAGCTTAACGGGGCCGAACACCGGGGAGCTGTTTTTT.

The chain is built from TRBV6-2 or TRBV6-3 and TRBJ2-1; no clear D. This CDR3 has 14 amino acids. Germline assignment: CDR1 MNHEY and CDR2 SVGEGT. V lost 1 base and J lost 0, with 4 bases in between. The CDR3 coding sequence is TGTGCCAGCAGTTACTACAGCTCCTACAATGAGCAGTTCTTC. The encoded protein is CASSYYSSYNEQFF.

With respect to this clone: This CDR3 is also generated by other DNA sequences in the sample. The chain joins TRBV28 to TRBJ2-6, with D uncertain. The CDR3 loop spans 16 amino acids. The germline V gene has CDR1 MDHEN and CDR2 SYDVKM. Between the trimmed V and J ends, which lost 3 bases and 0 bases, there was a span of 9 bases. The CDR3 DNA reads TGTGCCAGCAGTTTTTTGGGAAACTCTGGGGCCAACGTCCTGACTTTC. It encodes CASSFLGNSGANVLTF.

In this sample, this clone turned up once. This rearrangement joins TRBV28 to TRBJ1-3; 7 positions agree with TRBD1. V shed 6 bases and J 4 bases; nucleotides not matched to a gene: 3. The CDR3 length is 13 residues. Germline assignment: CDR1 MDHEN and CDR2 SYDVKM. The CDR3 DNA reads as TGTGCCAGCAGCCGACAGGGAGGAAACACCATATATTTT. Encoded protein: CASSRQGGNTIYF.

The chain recombines TRBV5-1 with TRBJ2-1; D remains unclear. The CDR3 is 12 amino acids. Germline CDR1 is SGHRS and CDR2 is YFSETQ. Deletions cut 2 bases from V and 5 bases from J, with 5 bases between. CDR3 amino acids: CASSLADNEQFF. The CDR3 DNA follows: TGCGCCAGCAGCTTAGCCGACAATGAGCAGTTCTTC.

The chain couples TRBV5-6 to TRBJ2-1; D is undetermined. In germline, CDR1 is SGHDT, CDR2 YYEEEE. The ends were cut back, 3 bases at V and 6 bases at J, with 4 bases in the middle. The CDR3 covers 11 residues. CDR3 nucleotide sequence: TGTGCCAGCAGCTACATCAATGAGCAGTTCTTC. Translated, it gives CASSYINEQFF. The variable domain in full, with the rest retrieved from reference TRBV5-6 and TRBJ2-1, is DAGVTQSPTHLIKTRGQQVTLRCSPKSGHDTVSWYQQALGQGPQFIFQYYEEEERQRGNFPDRFSGHQFPNYSSELNVNALLLGDSALYLCASSYINEQFFGPGTRLTVL.

This rearrangement joins TRBV5-1 to TRBJ2-1; 7 bases align to TRBD2. CDR3 length: 14 amino acids. V gave up 7 bases and J gave up 0 bases; unmatched junction bases: 4. Germline-derived CDR1 and CDR2 are SGHRS and YFSETQ. The chain's CDR3 is CASHGGSSYNEQFF. CDR3 DNA sequence: TGCGCCAGCCACGGGGGGAGCTCCTACAATGAGCAGTTCTTC.

The V call is TRBV11-2, the J call TRBJ2-3; 12 bases map to TRBD2. Trimming at V came to 6 bases and at J to 6 bases, leaving 7 bases not matched to a gene. Germline values: CDR1 SGHAT, CDR2 FQNNGV. The CDR3 length is 15 residues. CDR3 in amino acids: CASSLRTSGTDTQYF. In DNA, the CDR3 is TGTGCCAGCAGTTTGAGGACTAGCGGGACGGATACGCAGTATTTT.

The chain uses TRBV5-4 and TRBJ1-2, with a weak D call TRBD1 (6 bases). V was pared by 0 bases and J by 4 bases, with 16 bases between. The CDR3 totals 16 residues. CDR1 is SGHNT and CDR2 is YYREEE in the germline V gene (reference sequence). The DNA of the CDR3 is TGTGCCAGCAGCTTGGAGGACAGCCAATGGAGCTATGGCTACACCTTC. Translation gives CASSLEDSQWSYGYTF. The full variable domain, with the rest looked up from reference TRBV5-4 and TRBJ1-2, is ETGVTQSPTHLIKTRGQQVTLRCSSQSGHNTVSWYQQALGQGPQFIFQYYREEENGRGNFPPRFSGLQFPNYSSELNVNALELDDSALYLCASSLEDSQWSYGYTFGSGTRLTVV.

The CDR3 nucleotides read TGCAGCGTTGAGGTGGGCGGAGAAAATAGCAATCAGCCCCAGCATTTT. Amino acids: CSVEVGGENSNQPQHF. The V gene is TRBV29-1, the J gene TRBJ1-5; unclear D gene. Germline V gives CDR1 SQVTM, CDR2 ANQGSEA. The CDR3 has 16 amino acids. V was pared by 3 bases and J by 0 bases, with 15 bases between.

The CDR3 nucleotides read TGTGCCAGCTCACCACCGGGCGGAAACACCATATATTTT. Translation gives CASSPPGGNTIYF. The rearrangement links TRBV18 to TRBJ1-3; D call uncertain. The germline V gene has CDR1 KGHSH and CDR2 LQKENI. This CDR3 has 13 amino acids. Trimming removed 0 bases from V and 4 bases from J, with 4 bases in between.

V and J are TRBV12-1 and TRBJ1-4. TRBV12-1 is assigned pseudogene status. The CDR3 extends over 13 amino acids. The CDR3: CASSLESFVKLFF. The DNA for the CDR3 is TGTGCCAGCAGCCTTGAGTCTTTCGTGAAACTGTTTTTT.

The rearrangement joins TRBV29-1 to TRBJ2-7, with 14 bases lining up with TRBD2. The trim removed 7 bases at V and 1 base at J, leaving 9 bases unmatched. CDR3 length: 16 residues. Germline CDR1 reads SQVTM; CDR2 reads ANQGSEA. The CDR3 loop is CSARLAGGPTSYEQYF. As DNA, the CDR3 is TGCAGCGCCAGACTAGCGGGAGGGCCCACGTCCTACGAGCAGTACTTC.

J is TRBJ2-2 and V is TRBV28, with 9 bases matching TRBD2. Germline trimming cut 7 bases from V and 6 bases from J; bases unmatched to any gene: 9. Germline values: CDR1 MDHEN, CDR2 SYDVKM. CDR3 length: 15 amino acids. The CDR3 nucleotides are TGTGCCAGCAACCGGCCCGGGACTAGCTCCGGGGAGCTGTTTTTT. Translated, it gives CASNRPGTSSGELFF.

The chain is built from TRBV7-6 and TRBJ2-7; no clear D. Germline values: CDR1 SGHVS, CDR2 FNYEAQ. The CDR3 has 13 amino acids. V lost 1 base and J lost 1, with 5 bases in between. CDR3: CASSLGRSYEQYF. In DNA, the CDR3 is TGTGCCAGCAGCTTAGGCAGATCCTACGAGCAGTACTTC.

The chain has TRBV9 and TRBJ2-7, with D possibly TRBD2 on 5 matching bases. Trimming removed 0 bases from V and 3 bases from J, with 19 bases in between. Germline lookup yields CDR1 SGDLS and CDR2 YYNGEE. The CDR3 is made up of 17 amino acids. The CDR3 is CASSVASSPGLSYEQYF. DNA of the CDR3: TGTGCCAGCAGCGTAGCTTCTAGCCCGGGGTTGAGCTACGAGCAGTACTTC. The whole variable domain, filled in from reference TRBV9 and TRBJ2-7, reads DSGVTQTPKHLITATGQRVTLRCSPRSGDLSVYWYQQSLDQGLQFLIQYYNGEERAKGNILERFSAQQFPDLHSELNLSSLELGDSALYFCASSVASSPGLSYEQYFGPGTRLTVT.

The chain couples TRBV24-1 to TRBJ2-6; tentative D call: TRBD2 (5 bases). CDR1 is KGHDR, CDR2 SFDVKD, per germline. The CDR3 extends over 18 amino acids. V was pared by 1 base and J by 0 bases, with 12 bases between. The CDR3 DNA follows: TGTGCCACCAGTGATTTTTCTCCGGGGAGCTCTGGGGCCAACGTCCTGACTTTC. Its translation: CATSDFSPGSSGANVLTF.

This CDR3 is CASSFPAAYEQYF. The CDR3 nucleotides are TGTGCCAGCAGTTTCCCAGCGGCCTACGAGCAGTACTTC. This sequence joins TRBV6-6 and TRBJ2-7; TRBD2 is a possible D gene (5 bases). V lost 4 bases and J 2 bases, leaving 9 bases between the germline ends. Germline CDR1 and CDR2: MNHNY and SVGAGI (reference sequence). This CDR3 has 13 amino acids.

The chain recombines TRBV11-2 with TRBJ2-3; D remains ambiguous. The CDR3 runs 14 residues. The V end was cut by 4 bases, the J end by 7 bases, with 15 bases between. Germline CDR1 is SGHAT and CDR2 is FQNNGV. The CDR3 region is CASSSPPRIHTQYF. CDR3 DNA: TGTGCCAGCAGCTCACCTCCGCGGATACATACGCAGTATTTT.

The gene calls are TRBV3-1 (or the pseudogene TRBV3-2) and TRBJ2-5; no clear D gene. Germline CDR1 reads LGHDT; CDR2 reads YNNKEL (reference sequence). The CDR3 consists of 13 residues. Trimming removed 0 bases at V and 5 bases at J, with 7 bases between. The CDR3 reads CASSQDRRETQYF. The CDR3 DNA reads as TGTGCCAGCAGCCAAGATCGTCGGGAGACCCAGTACTTC.

The chain combines TRBV28 with TRBJ1-5, with 9 bases lining up with TRBD1. V lost 6 bases to trimming and J lost 6 bases; unmatched junction nucleotides: 6. This CDR3 region has 14 residues. The germline CDR1 and CDR2 sequences are MDHEN and SYDVKM. In nucleotides, the CDR3 is TGTGCCAGCAGCACAGGGGGCTTCGTTCAGCCCCAGCATTTT. Its protein product is CASSTGGFVQPQHF.

CDR3 protein: CASSQDQASAKETQYF. CDR3 DNA sequence: TGCGCCAGCAGCCAAGATCAAGCTAGCGCCAAAGAGACCCAGTACTTC. The chain carries TRBV4-3 and TRBJ2-5; D perhaps matches TRBD2 (6 bases). From germline, CDR1 is LGHNA and CDR2 YSLEER. The CDR3 sequence is 16 residues long. The germline V and J ends were trimmed by 0 bases and 3 bases, with 14 bases remaining between them.